This T cell receptor (beta chain) is drawn from a study of shared clonotypes between healthy human individuals. Germline-derived CDR1 and CDR2 are SNHLY and FYNNEI. The V gene end was trimmed by 6 bases and the J gene end by 0 bases; junction bases not matched to a gene: 10. The length of the CDR3 is 19 residues. TCRdb keeps only in-frame clones here, not all; method: immunoSEQ multiplex PCR. The data contain approximately 500,000 clones, more than 65% of them seen just once; the ten biggest clones take up 10% to 15%. The chain couples TRBV2 to TRBJ2-1, with TRBD2 matching 14 bases. This clonotype originated in a woman aged 40 to 50 in good health. Some clones in this sample may be carry-over from other donors' samples. Material for sequencing was PBMCs. DNA of the CDR3: TGTGCCAGCAGGGCCCCGGGACTAGCGGGAGTGAGCTCCTACAATGAGCAGTTCTTC. It encodes CASRAPGLAGVSSYNEQFF.